This TCR beta chain was sequenced for a study of low-dose radiotherapy and immunotherapy resistance in tumors. Primers used for first-strand cDNA, a TRAV- and TRBV-specific set, covered both alpha and beta chains. A roughly 20-cycle PCR with a constant-region primer and V-primer adapter amplified TCRs. From the reads, TCRdb called clonotypes with MiXCR, one entry per CDR3 protein. The repertoire has under 35,000 distinct CDR3 sequences, around 50% of them found once; the top ten carry around 5.4%. This clonotype showed up just a few times. This probably arose from a read error, given a far larger clone one base away. CDR3 size: 13 residues. The V and J ends lost 2 bases and 7 bases respectively, with 13 bases between them. CDR1 and CDR2 from the germline V gene are SGHNT and YYREEE (reference sequence). Time point reported: after trial treatment. Sample treatment: LDRT plus nivolumab, ipilimumab, low-dose cyclophosphamide and aspirin (RACIN trial).

The material was PBMCs, obtained after low-dose radiotherapy plus immunotherapy. The V call is TRBV5-4, the J call TRBJ2-7, with a weak D call TRBD2 (6 bases). The clonotype originates from a male donor with gallbladder cancer. CDR3 region: CASSFAGRDEQYF. The CDR3 DNA reads TGTGCCAGCAGCTTCGCGGGGCGCGATGAGCAGTACTTC.